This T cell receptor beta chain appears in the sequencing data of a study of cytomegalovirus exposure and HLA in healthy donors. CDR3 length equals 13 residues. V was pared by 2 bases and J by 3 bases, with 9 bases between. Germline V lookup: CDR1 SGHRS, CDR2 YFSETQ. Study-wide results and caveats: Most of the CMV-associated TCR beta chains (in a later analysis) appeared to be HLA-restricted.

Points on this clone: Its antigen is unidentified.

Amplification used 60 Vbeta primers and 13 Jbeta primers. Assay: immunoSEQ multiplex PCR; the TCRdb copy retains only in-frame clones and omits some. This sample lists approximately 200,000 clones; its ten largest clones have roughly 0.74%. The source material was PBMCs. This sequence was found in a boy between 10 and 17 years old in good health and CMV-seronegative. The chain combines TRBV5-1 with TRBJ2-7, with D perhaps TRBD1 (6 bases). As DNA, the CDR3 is TGCGCCAGCAGCTTACTACAGGGCTACGAGCAGTACTTC. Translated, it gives CASSLLQGYEQYF.